This TCR beta chain was captured in a study of human T cells and chemical hapten exposure. Whole-study context: The sensitizing agent was 2% DPC, placed on roughly 2 cm by roughly 2 cm of upper inner arm skin. Each patient's scalp received weekly diphenylcyclopropenone throughout the approximately 23-week study. General observations from the study: Patch test score tracked positively with PT1 expanded TCR counts. Compared to controls, expanded TCRs made significantly more large clusters of similar CDR3s.

A single record per CDR3 protein comes from TCRdb applying MiXCR to the RACE reads. Among about 82,000 distinct CDR3 sequences listed, approximately 7% were seen once. Germline V lookup: CDR1 SGHAT, CDR2 FQDESV (reference sequence). The CDR3 consists of 13 residues. Time point described: patch test 2, 6 weeks after DPC sensitization. Specified treatment: therapeutic diphenylcyclopropenone sensitization with weekly scalp DPC. This clonotype was observed at least ten times. Antigen specificity is unknown. Relative to the germline gene, one junction end is altered; a read error may explain this. The chain uses TRBV11-1 and TRBJ2-7; D remains ambiguous. This specimen consisted of whole blood, obtained in connection with sensitization to the hapten diphenylcyclopropenone (DPC). The receptor comes from a woman aged 25 to 39 with alopecia areata. Some clones in this sample may be carry-over from other donors' samples. The CDR3 region is CASSFPVKGRAHF. The CDR3 DNA sequence: TGTGCCAGCAGCTTCCCCGTAAAGGGCAGAGCACACTTC.